The 21 T cell receptor beta chains reported below all come from one sample, sequenced in a study of blood T cell repertoires in COVID-19. Sequencing was performed with immunoSEQ multiplex PCR; in TCRdb, only in-frame clones are kept and a portion is missing. Among under 300,000 clones listed, more than 80% were seen once. Sequences were obtained from peripheral blood. The receptors here all came from a woman aged 25 to 39 with active or convalescent COVID-19.

The rearrangement joins TRBV18 to TRBJ2-1; D not resolved. Trimming removed 2 bases from V and 8 bases from J, with 7 bases in between. There are 12 residues in the CDR3. Germline CDR1 KGHSH, CDR2 LQKENI. The DNA for the CDR3 is TGTGCCAGCTCACCAGGTCCGGATGAGCAGTTCTTC. The encoded protein is CASSPGPDEQFF.

The chain uses TRBV5-5 and TRBJ2-7; D is possibly TRBD2 (5 bases). V was cut by 5 bases and J by 6 bases, with 21 bases left in between. Germline-derived CDR1 and CDR2 are SGHKS and YYEKEE (reference sequence). The CDR3 is made up of 15 amino acids. CDR3 in amino acids: CASSSGILLLAEQYF. The CDR3 nucleotides read TGTGCCAGCAGTTCCGGGATTCTCCTCCTCGCCGAGCAGTACTTC.

This sequence joins TRBV28 and TRBJ1-5; TRBD1 matches at 10 bases. This CDR3 has 17 amino acids. From germline, CDR1 is MDHEN and CDR2 SYDVKM. V dropped 6 bases and J dropped 2; count of bases not matched to a gene: 10. The CDR3 bases are TGTGCCAGCAGGCGCCAAACCGGGACAGGGGGCAATCAGCCCCAGCATTTT. Translating gives CASRRQTGTGGNQPQHF.

The J gene is TRBJ1-5, the V gene TRBV2; 7 bases are shared with TRBD1. This CDR3 is built from 15 residues. Per the germline V gene, CDR1 is SNHLY and CDR2 is FYNNEI. V gave up 6 bases and J gave up 1 base; unmatched junction bases: 6. CDR3 sequence reads: CASSGNRGSNQPQHF. In DNA, the CDR3 is TGTGCCAGCAGCGGGAACAGGGGAAGCAATCAGCCCCAGCATTTT.

J is TRBJ2-2 and V is TRBV24-1; tentatively, D is TRBD1 (6 bases). Per the germline V gene, CDR1 is KGHDR and CDR2 is SFDVKD. The CDR3 extends over 16 amino acids. Trimming pared 4 bases from V and 1 base from J, leaving 12 bases between. The CDR3, as DNA: TGTGCCACCAGTGAGTTGGGGGCCCTGAACACCGGGGAGCTGTTTTTT. As protein: CATSELGALNTGELFF.

The chain combines TRBV7-2 with TRBJ1-2, with 8 bases fitting TRBD1. Germline V lookup: CDR1 SGHTA, CDR2 FQGNSA. The junction had 3 bases not matched to a gene; V was cut back by 1 base and J by 2 bases. The CDR3 runs to 15 residues. The CDR3 sequence is CASSLVTGGNYGYTF. For the CDR3, the DNA is TGTGCCAGCAGCTTAGTTACAGGGGGGAACTATGGCTACACCTTC.

The chain carries TRBV6-5 and TRBJ1-5; TRBD1 is a possible D gene (6 bases). The germline gives CDR1 MNHEY, CDR2 SVGAGI. V lost 6 bases, J lost 0 bases, and 9 bases lay in between. The length of the CDR3 is 14 residues. The CDR3: CASSDRTSNQPQHF. CDR3 coding DNA: TGTGCCAGCAGCGACAGGACTAGCAATCAGCCCCAGCATTTT.

The CDR3 DNA sequence: TGCAGCGTCTACCAGCGGGACAGGGACTATGGCTACACCTTC. The encoded protein is CSVYQRDRDYGYTF. V is TRBV29-1 and J is TRBJ1-2; 9 nucleotides line up with TRBD1. CDR3 length: 14 amino acids. With V trimmed by 6 bases and J by 3 bases, 8 bases remained unmatched. Germline CDR1 is SQVTM and CDR2 is ANQGSEA.

This clone was found once. V is TRBV7-9 and J is TRBJ1-4; D unresolved. The CDR3 is 14 residues long. Deletions cut 3 bases from V and 4 bases from J, with 9 bases between. Germline loops: CDR1 SEHNR, CDR2 FQNEAQ (reference sequence). Written as DNA, the CDR3 is TGTGCCAGCAGCTTCGAGGCTCTTAATGAAAAACTGTTTTTT. Protein product: CASSFEALNEKLFF.

This chain connects TRBV7-2 to TRBJ1-1, with 7 bases identical to TRBD1. Germline V gene lookup returns CDR1 SGHTA and CDR2 FQGNSA. J was trimmed by 1 base and V by 3 bases; bases with no gene match: 5. This CDR3 has 15 residues. CDR3 DNA: TGTGCCAGCAGCTTGAGGGGGCGCGGGAACACTGAAGCTTTCTTT. Amino acid sequence: CASSLRGRGNTEAFF.

The chain uses TRBV3-1 (or the pseudogene TRBV3-2) and TRBJ1-1; D unresolved. CDR1 LGHDT and CDR2 YNNKEL come from the germline V gene (reference sequence). There are 15 residues in the CDR3. V lost 8 bases to trimming and J lost 3 bases, with 19 bases between them. The CDR3 nucleotides read TGTGCCAGCTCCCCATCCTCCCCATCGGACACTGAAGCTTTCTTT. This translates into CASSPSSPSDTEAFF.

V gene TRBV6-5 combines with J gene TRBJ1-1, with D perhaps TRBD1 (5 bases). Germline-derived CDR1 and CDR2 are MNHEY and SVGAGI. CDR3 length: 14 amino acids. V lost 7 bases to trimming and J lost 7 bases, with 19 bases between them. CDR3 sequence reads: CASTLGLGGVEAFF. The CDR3 DNA is TGTGCCAGCACCTTGGGACTCGGAGGGGTTGAAGCTTTCTTT.

The chain has TRBV7-9 and TRBJ1-1; D is ambiguous. The CDR3 length is 13 residues. Trimming took off 2 bases at V and 0 bases at J, with 4 bases between the two ends. Germline CDR1 and CDR2: SEHNR and FQNEAQ (reference sequence). Written as DNA, the CDR3 is TGTGCCAGCAGCTTATCGGTGAACACTGAAGCTTTCTTT. It is translated as CASSLSVNTEAFF.

The chain uses TRBV5-1 and TRBJ2-1; no definite D call. Trimming took off 2 bases at V and 7 bases at J, with 19 bases between the two ends. Germline V lookup: CDR1 SGHRS, CDR2 YFSETQ. CDR3 size: 16 residues. The chain's CDR3 is CASSLQALPPLNEQFF. The CDR3 DNA reads as TGCGCCAGCAGCTTACAAGCGTTGCCCCCGTTGAATGAGCAGTTCTTC.

The chain employs TRBV12-3 or TRBV12-4 and TRBJ1-1; 8 bases match TRBD1. V lost 6 bases and J lost 7; bases outside the gene matches: 7. CDR3 size: 13 residues. CDR3 region: CASRPTGGFEAFF. The CDR3 nucleotides read TGTGCCAGCAGACCCACAGGGGGATTTGAAGCTTTCTTT.

The chain is built from TRBV18 and TRBJ2-1, with TRBD1 matching over 8 bases. Trimming cost V 3 bases and J 6 bases; bases outside gene matches: 7. Germline loops: CDR1 KGHSH, CDR2 LQKENI. The CDR3 spans 15 residues. CDR3 region: CASSPGQGRPNEQFF. CDR3 nucleotides: TGTGCCAGCTCACCCGGACAGGGTAGGCCCAATGAGCAGTTCTTC.

This clone was seen a few times. This chain links TRBV6-5 with TRBJ1-4, with 10 nucleotides matching TRBD1. V shed 7 bases, J shed 5 bases, and the junction held 4 bases outside the gene matches. From germline, CDR1 is MNHEY and CDR2 SVGAGI. This CDR3 comprises 14 residues. The CDR3 DNA is TGTGCCAGCAACGACAGGGGGCTGAATGAAAAACTGTTTTTT. This encodes CASNDRGLNEKLFF.

J is TRBJ1-5 and V is TRBV2; 9 nucleotides line up with TRBD1. Per the germline V gene, CDR1 is SNHLY and CDR2 is FYNNEI. The trim removed 4 bases at V and 2 bases at J, leaving 6 bases unmatched. There are 16 residues in the CDR3. DNA of the CDR3: TGTGCCAGCAGTGGGGGAACAGGGGGCGGCAATCAGCCCCAGCATTTT. Its translation is CASSGGTGGGNQPQHF.

The gene calls are TRBV14 and TRBJ1-1; the D is unclear. V was pared by 1 base and J by 4 bases, with 4 bases between. Germline CDR1 reads SGHDN; CDR2 reads FVKESK. The CDR3 runs to 12 residues. The CDR3 is CASSQVSTEAFF. The CDR3 DNA sequence: TGTGCCAGCAGCCAAGTCAGCACTGAAGCTTTCTTT.

V usage is TRBV7-6 and J usage is TRBJ1-3, with 7 bases that match TRBD1. The CDR3 totals 19 residues. Germline V CDR1 and CDR2: SGHVS, FNYEAQ. The ends lost 4 bases at V and 0 bases at J; junction bases unmatched: 15. CDR3 bases: TGTGCCAGCAGCTCTACTGACCGGGACAGAAAAGACTCTGGAAACACCATATATTTT. This sequence encodes CASSSTDRDRKDSGNTIYF.

This chain joins TRBV6-5 and TRBJ2-7, with a possible D match to TRBD1 (6 bases). Trimming cost V 3 bases and J 3 bases, with 12 bases left between them. The CDR3 totals 14 residues. Looked up from germline, CDR1 is MNHEY and CDR2 is SVGAGI. The CDR3 DNA sequence: TGTGCCAGCAGTTATTCACAGGGTTTCTACGAGCAGTACTTC. Its protein is CASSYSQGFYEQYF.